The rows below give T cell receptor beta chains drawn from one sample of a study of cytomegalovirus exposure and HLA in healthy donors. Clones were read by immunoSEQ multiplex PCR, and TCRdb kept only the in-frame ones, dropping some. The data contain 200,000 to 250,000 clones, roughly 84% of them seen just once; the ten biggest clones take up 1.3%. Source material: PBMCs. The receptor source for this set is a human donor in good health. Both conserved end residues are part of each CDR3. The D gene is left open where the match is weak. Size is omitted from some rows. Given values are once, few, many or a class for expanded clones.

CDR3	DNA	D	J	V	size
CASSTSPGTEGYTF	TGTGCCAGCAGCACCAGTCCCGGGACAGAGGGCTACACCTTC	TRBD1	TRBJ1-2	TRBV7-9	NA
CASSHMHRGSYEQYF	TGCGCCAGCAGCCACATGCACAGGGGGAGCTACGAGCAGTACTTC	TRBD1	TRBJ2-7	TRBV4-1	once
CSVEDPGTPYEQYF	TGCAGCGTTGAAGATCCCGGGACACCCTACGAGCAGTACTTC	NA	TRBJ2-7	TRBV29-1	NA
CASSLAGVKETQYF	TGTGCCAGCAGTTTGGCGGGAGTAAAGGAGACCCAGTACTTC	TRBD2	TRBJ2-5	TRBV28	few
CASSQTPYSRAGTGELFF	TGTGCCAGCAGCCAAACCCCCTATTCCAGGGCGGGAACCGGGGAGCTGTTTTTT	NA	TRBJ2-2	TRBV4-2	NA
CASSSDRTNEKLFF	TGTGCCAGCAGCTCGGACAGAACTAATGAAAAACTGTTTTTT	NA	TRBJ1-4	TRBV28	NA
CASSPGQTATNEKLFF	TGTGCCAGCTCGCCGGGACAGACTGCAACTAATGAAAAACTGTTTTTT	TRBD1	TRBJ1-4	TRBV18	NA
CASSYQQETNTEAFF	TGTGCCAGCAGCTACCAACAGGAGACGAACACTGAAGCTTTCTTT	NA	TRBJ1-1	TRBV13	NA
CASSLAGQGNYGYTF	TGTGCCAGCAGCTTAGCGGGGCAGGGGAACTATGGCTACACCTTC	NA	TRBJ1-2	TRBV7-2	NA
CASSLGQANRGTEAFF	TGTGCCAGCAGCCTGGGACAGGCGAATCGGGGGACTGAAGCTTTCTTT	NA	TRBJ1-1	TRBV21-1	NA
CASSYSPFGDTIYF	TGTGCCAGCAGTTACTCGCCATTCGGGGACACCATATATTTT	NA	TRBJ1-3	TRBV6-6	NA
CASSLGTTGNTEAFF	TGTGCCAGCAGCTTAGGGACCACAGGGAACACTGAAGCTTTCTTT	NA	TRBJ1-1	TRBV7-6	NA
CSVTGTQETQYF	TGCAGCGTTACCGGGACACAAGAGACCCAGTACTTC	NA	TRBJ2-5	TRBV29-1	NA
CASSYVGGRGEKLFF	TGTGCCAGCAGTTACGTCGGGGGGCGAGGGGAAAAACTGTTTTTT	NA	TRBJ1-4	TRBV6-5	once
CASSLVAGELAYEQFF	TGTGCCAGCAGCTTAGTAGCGGGAGAATTGGCATATGAGCAGTTCTTC	TRBD2	TRBJ2-1	TRBV7-2	NA
CASSSGDSNTEAFF	TGCGCCAGCAGCTCCGGTGACAGTAACACTGAAGCTTTCTTT	NA	TRBJ1-1	TRBV5-1	NA
CASSRDRGYEQYF	TGTGCCAGCAGTAGAGACAGGGGCTACGAGCAGTACTTC	TRBD1	TRBJ2-7	TRBV6-5	NA
CASSLRFRGTEAFF	TGTGCCAGCAGCTTGAGGTTCAGGGGGACTGAAGCTTTCTTT	TRBD1	TRBJ1-1	TRBV5-6	NA
CAISLAGDNEQYF	TGTGCCATATCTCTAGCGGGAGACAACGAGCAGTACTTC	TRBD2	TRBJ2-7	TRBV10-3	once
CASSLAGGFYEQYF	TGTGCCAGCAGCCTAGCGGGAGGCTTCTACGAGCAGTACTTC	TRBD2	TRBJ2-7	TRBV27	NA
CASSQSGGTSGRYEQFF	TGTGCCAGCAGCCAATCGGGCGGGACTAGCGGGAGGTATGAGCAGTTCTTC	TRBD2	TRBJ2-1	TRBV14	once
CASSLRPGYAIGELFF	TGTGCCAGCAGTTTACGTCCAGGCTACGCGATCGGGGAGCTGTTTTTT	NA	TRBJ2-2	TRBV27	NA
CASSRDRGFGQPQHF	TGTGCCAGCAGCCGGGACAGGGGGTTTGGGCAGCCCCAGCATTTT	TRBD1	TRBJ1-5	TRBV5-4	NA
CASSLEAGARNEQFF	TGTGCCAGCAGCTTAGAAGCGGGAGCTCGGAATGAGCAGTTCTTC	TRBD2	TRBJ2-1	TRBV7-2	NA
CASSPRLVPHNEQFF	TGTGCCAGCAGTCCTAGACTAGTACCCCACAATGAGCAGTTCTTC	NA	TRBJ2-1	TRBV28	NA
CASSRRDYPNTGELFF	TGCGCCAGCAGTCGACGCGACTACCCGAACACCGGGGAGCTGTTTTTT	NA	TRBJ2-2	TRBV23-1	once
CASSVEQNTDTQYF	TGTGCCAGCAGCGTAGAACAGAACACAGATACGCAGTATTTT	NA	TRBJ2-3	TRBV9	NA
CASSRPAGRGPGAQYF	TGTGCCAGCTCACGGCCAGCCGGTAGGGGCCCGGGGGCCCAGTACTTC	NA	TRBJ2-5	TRBV18	NA
CASSQGTGETDTQYF	TGTGCCAGCAGTCAAGGGACAGGGGAAACAGATACGCAGTATTTT	TRBD1	TRBJ2-3	TRBV28	NA
CSSSSLRDEQYF	TGTTCCAGCAGCTCCCTGAGGGACGAGCAGTACTTC	NA	TRBJ2-7	TRBV7-9	NA
CASSQAILAGGYSSYNEQFF	TGCGCCAGCAGCCAAGCGATACTAGCGGGAGGGTATTCTTCTTACAATGAGCAGTTCTTC	TRBD2	TRBJ2-1	TRBV4-1	NA
CASSISAGTEAFF	TGTGCCAGTAGTATCTCCGCCGGGACTGAAGCTTTCTTT	NA	TRBJ1-1	TRBV19	NA
CASSLGSGSYEQYF	TGTGCCAGCAGCTTAGGTAGCGGCTCCTACGAGCAGTACTTC	NA	TRBJ2-7	TRBV7-9	few
CASSEPAQGGWGEQYF	TGTGCCAGCAGTGAACCCGCACAGGGTGGATGGGGCGAGCAGTACTTC	NA	TRBJ2-7	TRBV6-1	NA
CATSSPGEGPYEQYF	TGTGCCACCAGCAGCCCGGGGGAGGGACCTTACGAGCAGTACTTC	TRBD2	TRBJ2-7	TRBV15	NA
CASSLTGKETQYF	TGTGCCAGCAGTTTAACGGGGAAAGAGACCCAGTACTTC	NA	TRBJ2-5	TRBV27	few